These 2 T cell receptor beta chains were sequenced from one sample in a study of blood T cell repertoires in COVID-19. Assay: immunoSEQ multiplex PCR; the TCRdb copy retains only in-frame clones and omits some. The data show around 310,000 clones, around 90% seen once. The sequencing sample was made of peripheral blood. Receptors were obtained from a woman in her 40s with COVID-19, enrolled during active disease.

The chain's CDR3 is CASSVAGQGGGPTDTQYF. The CDR3 DNA reads as TGTGCCAGCAGCGTAGCGGGACAGGGTGGGGGCCCCACAGATACGCAGTATTTT. The V and J genes are TRBV9 and TRBJ2-3, with 9 bases aligning to TRBD1. The CDR3 is made up of 18 amino acids. The V gene end was trimmed by 0 bases and the J gene end by 2 bases; junction bases not matched to a gene: 10. The germline CDR1 and CDR2 sequences are SGDLS and YYNGEE. Full variable domain (remainder filled in from reference TRBV9 and TRBJ2-3): DSGVTQTPKHLITATGQRVTLRCSPRSGDLSVYWYQQSLDQGLQFLIQYYNGEERAKGNILERFSAQQFPDLHSELNLSSLELGDSALYFCASSVAGQGGGPTDTQYFGPGTRLTVL.

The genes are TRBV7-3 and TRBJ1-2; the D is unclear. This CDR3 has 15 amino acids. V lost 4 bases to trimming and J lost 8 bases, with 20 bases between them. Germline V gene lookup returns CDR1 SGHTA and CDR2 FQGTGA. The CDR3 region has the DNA TGTGCCAGCAGCTCCCACTCGACGGCCCGGGAAGGCTACACCTTC. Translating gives CASSSHSTAREGYTF.